A selection of T cell receptor beta chains follows, all from one sample in a study of shared clonotypes between healthy human individuals. Assay used: immunoSEQ multiplex PCR; TCRdb lists only in-frame clones, some missing. Of more than 2 million clones detected, about 95% appear once; the ten largest clones hold 0.9% to 1.3%. The sequencing input was naive CD8+ T cells sorted from blood. The receptors stem from a man in his late teens or twenties in good health. Each CDR3 is given with its conserved first and last residue. Each record gives: CDR3 length, V gene, J gene, clone size, D gene, CDR3 DNA, CDR3 protein. A D gene is named only where the DNA matches it firmly. Part of the rows lack a size; the others show once, few, many or a class for expanded clones.

>14|TRBV9|TRBJ2-7|NA|TRBD2
TGTGCCAGCAGCCCCGGGACTAGCGGATACGAGCAGTACTTC
CASSPGTSGYEQYF
>14|TRBV6-5|TRBJ2-2|NA|NA
TGTGCCAGCAGTTACGGGGGCAACACCGGGGAGCTGTTTTTT
CASSYGGNTGELFF
>13|TRBV6-6|TRBJ2-7|NA|NA
TGTGCCAGCAGTCACCGGGCCTACTACGAGCAGTACTTC
CASSHRAYYEQYF
>15|TRBV5-5|TRBJ2-7|once|NA
TGTGCCAGCAGCGATAACCGGGACACTTCCTACGAGCAGTACTTC
CASSDNRDTSYEQYF
>15|TRBV28|TRBJ2-7|NA|NA
TGTGCCAGCAGAACCTTTGTGCAGGGTGACCACGAGCAGTACTTC
CASRTFVQGDHEQYF
>13|TRBV19|TRBJ1-5|NA|NA
TGTGCCAGTAGTATTACAGGGTCTCAGCCCCAGCATTTT
CASSITGSQPQHF
>14|TRBV30|TRBJ2-3|NA|NA
TGTGCCTGGAGTTTGGTACTAAGCACAGATACGCAGTATTTT
CAWSLVLSTDTQYF
>16|TRBV18|TRBJ1-6|NA|NA
TGTGCCAGCTCACCCGACTTCCTAGATTTTTATTCACCCCTCCACTTT
CASSPDFLDFYSPLHF
>13|TRBV4-1|TRBJ2-7|NA|NA
TGCGCCAGCAGCCCCTTGCTTGGGGACGAGCAGTACTTC
CASSPLLGDEQYF
>12|TRBV10-3|TRBJ1-5|NA|NA
TGTGCCATCAGTCTCGGCAATCAGCCCCAGCATTTT
CAISLGNQPQHF
>13|TRBV7-9|TRBJ2-5|NA|NA
TGTGCCAGCAGCCCTGAGGGCGGGGAGACCCAGTACTTC
CASSPEGGETQYF
>18|TRBV14|TRBJ2-1|NA|TRBD2
TGTGCCAGCAGCCCAGGACTAGCGGGAGGGCCGAGGTATGGTGAGCAGTTCTTC
CASSPGLAGGPRYGEQFF
>18|TRBV28|TRBJ2-7|NA|NA
TGTGCCAGCAGCCCTCCCTTATGGCAGGAAAAGGGTCCTTACGAGCAGTACTTC
CASSPPLWQEKGPYEQYF
>13|TRBV6-5|TRBJ2-5|NA|NA
TGTGCCAGCAGTTACGCGGCAGCGGAGACCCAGTACTTC
CASSYAAAETQYF
>13|TRBV9|TRBJ2-3|NA|NA
TGTGCCAGCAGCGTAGTCTCTTCAGATACGCAGTATTTT
CASSVVSSDTQYF
>12|TRBV2|TRBJ2-3|NA|NA
TGTGCCAGCAGTGATCGGCAAGATACGCAGTATTTT
CASSDRQDTQYF
>16|TRBV6-1|TRBJ1-2|NA|NA
TGTGCCAGCAGTGAAGGAGTGATAGTAACGAACTATGGCTACACCTTC
CASSEGVIVTNYGYTF
>14|TRBV11-2|TRBJ2-7|NA|TRBD1
TGTGCCAGCAGCTTATGGGACAGTTCCTACGAGCAGTACTTC
CASSLWDSSYEQYF
>13|TRBV13|TRBJ2-7|NA|NA
TGTGCCAGCACCCAGGAGGGGATCCACGAGCAGTACTTC
CASTQEGIHEQYF
>15|TRBV15|TRBJ1-1|once|TRBD1
TGTGCCACCAGCGTTGCCAGGGGGGTGGACACTGAAGCTTTCTTT
CATSVARGVDTEAFF
>12|TRBV7-9|TRBJ2-7|NA|NA
TGTGCCAGCAGGGACAGGGAGGGGGAGCAGTACTTC
CASRDREGEQYF
>16|TRBV6-1|TRBJ2-7|NA|TRBD1
TGTGCCAGCAGTGAAATCGGACAGGGAAACTCCTACGAGCAGTACTTC
CASSEIGQGNSYEQYF
>13|TRBV5-6|TRBJ1-1|NA|TRBD1
TGTGCCAGCAGCTTGGCGATGGACAGGGGAACTTTCTTT
CASSLAMDRGTFF
>14|TRBV9|TRBJ1-2|NA|TRBD1
TGTGCCAGCAGCGGTCGACAGGGGACGAGTGGCTACACCTTC
CASSGRQGTSGYTF
>14|TRBV7-9|TRBJ1-5|NA|NA
TGTGCCAGCAGCTCCCTCTCCTACATTGAGCCCCAGCATTTT
CASSSLSYIEPQHF
>15|TRBV6-4|TRBJ2-1|NA|TRBD2
TGTGCCAGCATGCATCGAGCGGGAGGGCCTGATGAGCAGTTCTTC
CASMHRAGGPDEQFF